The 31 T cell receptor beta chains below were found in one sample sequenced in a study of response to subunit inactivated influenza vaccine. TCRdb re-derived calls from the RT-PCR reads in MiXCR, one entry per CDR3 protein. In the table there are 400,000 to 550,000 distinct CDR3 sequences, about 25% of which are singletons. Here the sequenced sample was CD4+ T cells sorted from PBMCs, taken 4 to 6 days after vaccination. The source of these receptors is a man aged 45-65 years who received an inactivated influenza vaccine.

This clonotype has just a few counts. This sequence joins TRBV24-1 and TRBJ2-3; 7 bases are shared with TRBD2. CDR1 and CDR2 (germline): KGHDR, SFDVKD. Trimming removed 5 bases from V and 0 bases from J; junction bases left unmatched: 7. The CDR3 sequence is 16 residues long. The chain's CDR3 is CATSGSSGESTDTQYF. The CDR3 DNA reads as TGTGCCACCAGTGGTTCCAGCGGGGAGAGCACAGATACGCAGTATTTT.

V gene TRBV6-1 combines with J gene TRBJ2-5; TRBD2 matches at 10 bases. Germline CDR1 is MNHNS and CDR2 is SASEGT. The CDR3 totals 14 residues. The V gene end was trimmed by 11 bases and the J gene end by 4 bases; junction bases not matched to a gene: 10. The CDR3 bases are TGTGCCGCAAGGACTAGCGGAGGGGGAGAGACCCAGTACTTC. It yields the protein CAARTSGGGETQYF.

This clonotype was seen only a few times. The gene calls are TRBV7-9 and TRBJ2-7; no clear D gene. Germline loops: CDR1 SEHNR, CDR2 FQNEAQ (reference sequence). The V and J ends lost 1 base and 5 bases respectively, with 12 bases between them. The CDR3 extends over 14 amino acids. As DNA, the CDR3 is TGTGCCAGCAGCTTAGGGACCCTGGGCCACGAGCAGTACTTC. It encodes CASSLGTLGHEQYF.

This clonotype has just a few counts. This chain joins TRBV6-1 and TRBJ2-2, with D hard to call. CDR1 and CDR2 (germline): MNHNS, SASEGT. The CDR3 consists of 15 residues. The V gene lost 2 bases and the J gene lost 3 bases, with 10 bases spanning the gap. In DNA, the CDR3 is TGTGCCAGCAGTGAAATGGGTTGGTACACCGGGGAGCTGTTTTTT. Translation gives CASSEMGWYTGELFF.

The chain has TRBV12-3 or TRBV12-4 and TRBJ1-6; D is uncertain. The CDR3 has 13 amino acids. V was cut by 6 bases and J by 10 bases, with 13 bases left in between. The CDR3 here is CASSPNRSSPLHF. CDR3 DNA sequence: TGTGCCAGCAGCCCCAATAGGAGCTCACCCCTCCACTTT.

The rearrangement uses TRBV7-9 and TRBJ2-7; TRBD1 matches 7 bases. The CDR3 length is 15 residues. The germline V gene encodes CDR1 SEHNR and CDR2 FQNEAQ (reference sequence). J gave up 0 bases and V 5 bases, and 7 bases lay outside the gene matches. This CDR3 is CASSGGQESSYEQYF. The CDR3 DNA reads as TGTGCCAGCAGCGGAGGACAGGAGAGCTCCTACGAGCAGTACTTC.

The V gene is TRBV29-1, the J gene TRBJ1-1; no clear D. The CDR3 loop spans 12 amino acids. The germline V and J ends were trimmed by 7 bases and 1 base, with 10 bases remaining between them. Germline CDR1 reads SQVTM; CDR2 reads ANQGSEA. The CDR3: CSGGIENTEAFF. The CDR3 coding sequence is TGCAGCGGTGGGATAGAGAACACTGAAGCTTTCTTT. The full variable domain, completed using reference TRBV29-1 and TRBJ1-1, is SAVISQKPSRDICQRGTSLTIQCQVDSQVTMMFWYRQQPGQSLTLIATANQGSEATYESGFVIDKFPISRPNLTFSTLTVSNMSPEDSSIYLCSGGIENTEAFFGQGTRLTVV.

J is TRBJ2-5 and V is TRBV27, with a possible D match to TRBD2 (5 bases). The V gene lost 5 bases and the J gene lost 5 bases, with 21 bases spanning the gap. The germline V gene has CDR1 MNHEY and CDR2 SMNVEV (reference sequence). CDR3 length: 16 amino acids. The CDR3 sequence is CASSPWRTLQRETQYF. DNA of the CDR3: TGTGCCAGCAGTCCCTGGCGGACCCTCCAGCGGGAGACCCAGTACTTC.

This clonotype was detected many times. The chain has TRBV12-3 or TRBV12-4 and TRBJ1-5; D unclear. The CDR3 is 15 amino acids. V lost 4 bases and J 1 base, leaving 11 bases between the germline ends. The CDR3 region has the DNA TGTGCCAGCAGTTCCGCGGGCGTGAGCAATCAGCCCCAGCATTTT. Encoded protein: CASSSAGVSNQPQHF.

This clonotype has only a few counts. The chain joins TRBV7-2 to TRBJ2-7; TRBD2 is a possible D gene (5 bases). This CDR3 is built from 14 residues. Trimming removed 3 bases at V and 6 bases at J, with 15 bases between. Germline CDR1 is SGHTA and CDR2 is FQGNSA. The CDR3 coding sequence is TGTGCCAGCAGCTTCGGCCAAACCGGAGGCGAGCAGTACTTC. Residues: CASSFGQTGGEQYF.

CDR3 protein: CASSLNTPNTQYF. The CDR3 DNA reads as TGTGCCAGCAGCTTAAACACCCCCAATACGCAGTATTTT. The chain links TRBV7-3 to TRBJ2-3, with D uncertain. This CDR3 is 13 amino acids long. Germline V CDR1 and CDR2: SGHTA, FQGTGA. Trimming stripped 1 base from V and 7 bases from J, with 9 bases between.

The CDR3 loop reads CASSYLDQPQHF. DNA of the CDR3: TGTGCCAGCAGTTACCTGGATCAGCCCCAGCATTTT. V usage is TRBV6-2 or TRBV6-3 and J usage is TRBJ1-5; no reliable D call. V gave up 2 bases and J gave up 5 bases, with 4 bases separating them. The CDR3 sequence is 12 residues long. CDR1 is MNHEY, CDR2 SVGEGT, per germline.

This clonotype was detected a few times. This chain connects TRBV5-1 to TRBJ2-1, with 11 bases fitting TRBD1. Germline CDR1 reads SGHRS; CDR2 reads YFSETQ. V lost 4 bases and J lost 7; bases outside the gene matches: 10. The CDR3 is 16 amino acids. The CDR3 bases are TGCGCCAGCAGCCATTCCGGGACAGGGGGGGTAAATGAGCAGTTCTTC. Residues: CASSHSGTGGVNEQFF.

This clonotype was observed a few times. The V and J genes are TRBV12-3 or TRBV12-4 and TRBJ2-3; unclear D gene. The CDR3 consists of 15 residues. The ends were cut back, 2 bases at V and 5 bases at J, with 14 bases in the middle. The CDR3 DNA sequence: TGTGCCAGCAGTTTACTCCAAGGAATCGGAGATACGCAGTATTTT. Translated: CASSLLQGIGDTQYF.

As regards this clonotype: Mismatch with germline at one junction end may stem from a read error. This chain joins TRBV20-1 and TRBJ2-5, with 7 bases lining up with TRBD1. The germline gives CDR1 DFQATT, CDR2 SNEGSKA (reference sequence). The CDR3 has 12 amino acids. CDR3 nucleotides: TGCAGTGCCAGAGACAGGGAAGAGACCCAGTACTTC. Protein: CSARDREETQYF.

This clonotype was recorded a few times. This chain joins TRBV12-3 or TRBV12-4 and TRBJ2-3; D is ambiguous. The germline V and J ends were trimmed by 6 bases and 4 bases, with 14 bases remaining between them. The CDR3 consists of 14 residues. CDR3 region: CASSTRPRADTQYF. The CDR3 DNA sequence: TGTGCCAGCAGCACCCGCCCCCGGGCAGATACGCAGTATTTT.

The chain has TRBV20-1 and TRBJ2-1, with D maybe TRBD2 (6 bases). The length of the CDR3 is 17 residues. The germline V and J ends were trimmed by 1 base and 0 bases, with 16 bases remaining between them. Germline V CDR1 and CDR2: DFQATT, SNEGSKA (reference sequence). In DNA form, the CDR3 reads TGCAGTGCTAGAGCCGTCAGCGGGTTGGGCTCCTACAATGAGCAGTTCTTC. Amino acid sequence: CSARAVSGLGSYNEQFF.

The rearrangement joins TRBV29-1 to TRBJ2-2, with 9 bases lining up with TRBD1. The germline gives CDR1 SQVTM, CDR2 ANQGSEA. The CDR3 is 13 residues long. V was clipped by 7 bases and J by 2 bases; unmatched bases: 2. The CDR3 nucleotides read TGCAGCGCGGACAGGGGTAACACCGGGGAGCTGTTTTTT. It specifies CSADRGNTGELFF.

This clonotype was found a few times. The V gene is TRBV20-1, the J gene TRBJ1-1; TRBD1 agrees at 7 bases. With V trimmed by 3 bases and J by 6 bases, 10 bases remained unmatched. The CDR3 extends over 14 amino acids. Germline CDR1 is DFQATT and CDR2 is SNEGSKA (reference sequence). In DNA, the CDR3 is TGCAGTGCTAGGTTATGGGAGGGGGCGGCTGAAGCTTTCTTT. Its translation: CSARLWEGAAEAFF.

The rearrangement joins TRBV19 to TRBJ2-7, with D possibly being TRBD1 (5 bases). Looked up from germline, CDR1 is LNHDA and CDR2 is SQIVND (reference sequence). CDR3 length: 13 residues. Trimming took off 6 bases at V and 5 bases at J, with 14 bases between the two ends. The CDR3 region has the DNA TGTGCCAGTAGCCCGACAGATAACGACGAGCAGTACTTC. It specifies CASSPTDNDEQYF.

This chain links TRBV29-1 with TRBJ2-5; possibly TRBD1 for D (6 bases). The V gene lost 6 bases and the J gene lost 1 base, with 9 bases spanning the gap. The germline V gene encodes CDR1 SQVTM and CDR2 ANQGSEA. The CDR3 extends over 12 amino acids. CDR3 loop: CSVGTFQETQYF. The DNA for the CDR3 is TGCAGCGTCGGGACATTCCAAGAGACCCAGTACTTC.

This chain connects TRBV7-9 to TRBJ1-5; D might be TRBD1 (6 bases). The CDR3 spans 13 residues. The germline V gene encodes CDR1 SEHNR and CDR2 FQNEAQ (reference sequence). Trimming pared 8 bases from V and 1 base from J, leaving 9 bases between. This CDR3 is CASVQGSNQPQHF. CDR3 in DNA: TGTGCCAGCGTGCAGGGGAGCAATCAGCCCCAGCATTTT.

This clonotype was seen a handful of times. The CDR3 loop reads CASSEAAIPRGQYF. As DNA, the CDR3 is TGTGCCAGCTCAGAAGCGGCCATCCCCCGGGGGCAGTACTTC. V and J are TRBV18 and TRBJ2-7, with a tentative D call TRBD2 (5 bases). This CDR3 is built from 14 residues. V was pared by 5 bases and J by 9 bases, with 20 bases between. CDR1 and CDR2 (germline): KGHSH, LQKENI. Full variable domain (missing parts from reference TRBV18 and TRBJ2-7): NAGVMQNPRHLVRRRGQEARLRCSPMKGHSHVYWYRQLPEEGLKFMVYLQKENIIDESGMPKERFSAEFPKEGPSILRIQQVVRGDSAAYFCASSEAAIPRGQYFGPGTRLTVT.

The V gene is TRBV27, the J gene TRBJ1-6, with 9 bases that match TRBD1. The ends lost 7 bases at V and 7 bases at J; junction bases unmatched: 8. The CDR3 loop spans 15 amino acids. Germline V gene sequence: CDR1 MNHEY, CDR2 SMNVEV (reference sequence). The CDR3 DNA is TGTGCCAGCACCGAAACAGGGGGCAGGAATTCACCCCTCCACTTT. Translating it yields CASTETGGRNSPLHF.

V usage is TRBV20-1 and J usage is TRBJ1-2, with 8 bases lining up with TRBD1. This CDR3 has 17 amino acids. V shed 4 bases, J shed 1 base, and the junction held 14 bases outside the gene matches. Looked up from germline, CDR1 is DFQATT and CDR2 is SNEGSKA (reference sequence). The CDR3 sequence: CSAIEPGQAKFNYGYTF. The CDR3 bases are TGCAGTGCTATTGAGCCGGGACAGGCTAAATTTAACTATGGCTACACCTTC.

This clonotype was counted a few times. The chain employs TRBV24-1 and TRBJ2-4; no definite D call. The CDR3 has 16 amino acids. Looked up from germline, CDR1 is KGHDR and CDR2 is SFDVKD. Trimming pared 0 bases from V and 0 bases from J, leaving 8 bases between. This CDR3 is CATSDLDLLAKNIQYF. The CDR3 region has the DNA TGTGCCACCAGTGATTTGGACCTACTAGCCAAAAACATTCAGTACTTC.

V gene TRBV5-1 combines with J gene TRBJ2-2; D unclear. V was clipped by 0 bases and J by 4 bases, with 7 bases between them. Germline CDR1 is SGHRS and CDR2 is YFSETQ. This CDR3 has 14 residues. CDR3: CASSLGTGTGELFF. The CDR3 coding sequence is TGCGCCAGCAGCTTGGGTACGGGCACCGGGGAGCTGTTTTTT. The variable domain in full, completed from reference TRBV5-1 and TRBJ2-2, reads KAGVTQTPRYLIKTRGQQVTLSCSPISGHRSVSWYQQTPGQGLQFLFEYFSETQRNKGNFPGRFSGRQFSNSRSEMNVSTLELGDSALYLCASSLGTGTGELFFGEGSRLTVL.

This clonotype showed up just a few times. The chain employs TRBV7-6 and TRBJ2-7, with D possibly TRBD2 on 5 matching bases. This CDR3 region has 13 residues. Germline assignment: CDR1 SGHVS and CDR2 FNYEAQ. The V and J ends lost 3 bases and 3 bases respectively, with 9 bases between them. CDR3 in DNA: TGTGCCAGCAGCTTCGGACTTTTCTACGAGCAGTACTTC. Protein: CASSFGLFYEQYF.

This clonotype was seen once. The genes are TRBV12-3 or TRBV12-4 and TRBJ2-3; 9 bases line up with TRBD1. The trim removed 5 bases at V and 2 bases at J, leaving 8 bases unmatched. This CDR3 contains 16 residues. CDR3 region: CASSPLGTGTTDTQYF. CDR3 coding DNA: TGTGCCAGCAGTCCTCTAGGGACAGGGACCACAGATACGCAGTATTTT.

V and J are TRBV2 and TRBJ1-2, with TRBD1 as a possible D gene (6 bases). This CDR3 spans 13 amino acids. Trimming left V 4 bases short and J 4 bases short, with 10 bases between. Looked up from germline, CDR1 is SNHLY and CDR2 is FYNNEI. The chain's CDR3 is CASSGAGAYGYTF. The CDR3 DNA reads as TGTGCCAGCAGTGGGGCGGGGGCCTATGGCTACACCTTC.

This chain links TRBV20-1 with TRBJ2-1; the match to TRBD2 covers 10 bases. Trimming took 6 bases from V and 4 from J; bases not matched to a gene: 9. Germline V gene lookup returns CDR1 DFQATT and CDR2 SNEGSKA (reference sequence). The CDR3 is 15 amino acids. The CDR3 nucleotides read TGCAGTGCCTCCCATAGGACTAGCGGTTACAATGAGCAGTTCTTC. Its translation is CSASHRTSGYNEQFF.